Here is one T cell receptor beta chain with its context. V lost 7 bases and J lost 4; bases outside the gene matches: 7. The CDR3 is made up of 14 amino acids. The germline CDR1 and CDR2 sequences are MDHEN and SYDVKM. In the source study's methods: From reference gene primer amplification, estimates of nucleated cell counts were derived. Here immunoSEQ multiplex PCR was the method, and the copy in TCRdb shows in-frame clones only, minus some. V and J calls and clone size come straight from that table; D and trimming were deduced from the DNA. The data show roughly 190,000 clones, about 85% seen once. These data come from a study of blood T cell repertoires in COVID-19. Study-level information: Specimens from acute and convalescent COVID-19 originated in the United States, Italy and Spain. PBMCs, B-cell-depleted T cells, or T cells provided the cDNA or gDNA that made up the material.

The V call is TRBV28, the J call TRBJ1-5, with TRBD1 matching 7 bases. This clonotype originated in a human donor in a cohort sampled during active COVID-19. Input material: peripheral blood. The CDR3 sequence is CASTSLQGNQPQHF. The DNA for the CDR3 is TGTGCCAGCACTTCCCTACAGGGGAATCAGCCCCAGCATTTT.